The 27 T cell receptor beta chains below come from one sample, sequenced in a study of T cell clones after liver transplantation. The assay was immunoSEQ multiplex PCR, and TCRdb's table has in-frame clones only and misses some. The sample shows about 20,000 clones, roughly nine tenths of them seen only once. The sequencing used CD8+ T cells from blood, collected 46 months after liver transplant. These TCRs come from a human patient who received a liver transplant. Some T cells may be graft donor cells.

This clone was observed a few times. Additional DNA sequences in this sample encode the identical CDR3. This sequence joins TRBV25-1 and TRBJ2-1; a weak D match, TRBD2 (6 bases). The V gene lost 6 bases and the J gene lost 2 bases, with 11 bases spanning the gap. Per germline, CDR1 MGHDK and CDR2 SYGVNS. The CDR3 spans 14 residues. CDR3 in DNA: TGTGCCAGCAGGGGACTCTCCCCCTACAATGAGCAGTTCTTC. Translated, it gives CASRGLSPYNEQFF.

The CDR3: CASSLGSPNYGYTF. In nucleotides, the CDR3 is TGTGCCAGCAGTTTAGGTTCCCCAAACTATGGCTACACCTTC. This chain joins TRBV27 and TRBJ1-2; D is ambiguous. CDR3 size: 14 residues. The germline V gene has CDR1 MNHEY and CDR2 SMNVEV (reference sequence). V was clipped by 2 bases and J by 2 bases, with 9 bases between them.

The CDR3, as DNA: TGTGCCACCCTAGCCGATTTGTCCTATAGCAATCAGCCCCAGCATTTT. This translates into CATLADLSYSNQPQHF. This chain connects TRBV19 to TRBJ1-5; D unresolved. The CDR3 consists of 16 residues. Trimming removed 10 bases from V and 0 bases from J, with 19 bases in between. CDR1 is LNHDA and CDR2 is SQIVND in the germline V gene (reference sequence).

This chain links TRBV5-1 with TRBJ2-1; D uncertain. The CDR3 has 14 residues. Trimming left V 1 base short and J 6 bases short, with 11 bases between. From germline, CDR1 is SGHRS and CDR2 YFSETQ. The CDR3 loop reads CASSLREWVNEQFF. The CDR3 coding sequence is TGCGCCAGCAGCTTGAGGGAATGGGTCAATGAGCAGTTCTTC.

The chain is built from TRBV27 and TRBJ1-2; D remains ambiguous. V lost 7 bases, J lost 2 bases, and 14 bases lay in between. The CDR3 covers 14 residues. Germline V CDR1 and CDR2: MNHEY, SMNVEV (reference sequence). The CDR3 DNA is TGTGCCAGCACCTCAACGGCAGGAAACTATGGCTACACCTTC. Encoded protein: CASTSTAGNYGYTF.

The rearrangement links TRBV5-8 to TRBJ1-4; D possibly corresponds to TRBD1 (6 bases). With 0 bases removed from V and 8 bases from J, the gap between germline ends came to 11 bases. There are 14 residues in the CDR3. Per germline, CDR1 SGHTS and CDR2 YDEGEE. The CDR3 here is CASSLEGGLEKLFF. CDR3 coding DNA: TGTGCCAGCAGCTTGGAGGGGGGACTAGAAAAACTGTTTTTT.

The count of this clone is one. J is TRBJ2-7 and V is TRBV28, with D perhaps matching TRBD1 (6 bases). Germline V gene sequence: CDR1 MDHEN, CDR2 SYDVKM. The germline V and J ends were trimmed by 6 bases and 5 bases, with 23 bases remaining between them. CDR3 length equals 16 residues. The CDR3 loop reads CASRLIGEQGWHEQYF. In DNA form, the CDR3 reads TGTGCCAGCAGACTGATTGGGGAACAGGGCTGGCACGAGCAGTACTTC.

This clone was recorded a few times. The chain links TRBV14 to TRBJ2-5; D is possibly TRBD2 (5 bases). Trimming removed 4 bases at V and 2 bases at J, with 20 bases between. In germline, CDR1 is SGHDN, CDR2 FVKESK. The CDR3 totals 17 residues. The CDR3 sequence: CASSRSRKATTQETQYF. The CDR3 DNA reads TGTGCCAGCAGCCGATCTCGGAAGGCGACTACTCAAGAGACCCAGTACTTC. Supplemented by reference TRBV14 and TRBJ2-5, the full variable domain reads EAGVTQFPSHSVIEKGQTVTLRCDPISGHDNLYWYRRVMGKEIKFLLHFVKESKQDESGMPNNRFLAERTGGTYSTLKVQPAELEDSGVYFCASSRSRKATTQETQYFGPGTRLLVL.

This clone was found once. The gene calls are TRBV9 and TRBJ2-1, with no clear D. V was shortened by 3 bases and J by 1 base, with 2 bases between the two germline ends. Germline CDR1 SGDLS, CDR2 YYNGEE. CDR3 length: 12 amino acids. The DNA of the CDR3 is TGTGCCAGCAGCGATTCCTACAATGAGCAGTTCTTC. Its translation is CASSDSYNEQFF.

CDR3: CASKRTSGSVYNEQFF. The CDR3 DNA reads TGTGCCAGCAAGCGGACTAGCGGGAGCGTCTACAATGAGCAGTTCTTC. V and J are TRBV28 and TRBJ2-1; 13 bases agree with TRBD2. The trim removed 7 bases at V and 3 bases at J, leaving 6 bases unmatched. The CDR3 length is 16 residues. Germline CDR1 and CDR2: MDHEN and SYDVKM.

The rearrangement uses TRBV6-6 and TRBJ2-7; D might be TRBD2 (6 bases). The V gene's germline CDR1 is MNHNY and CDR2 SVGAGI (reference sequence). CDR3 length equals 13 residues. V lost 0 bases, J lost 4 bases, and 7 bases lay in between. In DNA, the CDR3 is TGTGCCAGCAGTTACTCGGAGGGTTACGAGCAGTACTTC. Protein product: CASSYSEGYEQYF.

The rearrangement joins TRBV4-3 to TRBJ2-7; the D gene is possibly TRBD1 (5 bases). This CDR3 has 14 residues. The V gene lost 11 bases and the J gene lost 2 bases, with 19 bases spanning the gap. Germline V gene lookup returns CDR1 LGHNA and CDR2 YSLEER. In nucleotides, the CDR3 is TGCGCCCGCAAGTCCAGGGTATCCCCCTACGAGCAGTACTTC. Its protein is CARKSRVSPYEQYF.

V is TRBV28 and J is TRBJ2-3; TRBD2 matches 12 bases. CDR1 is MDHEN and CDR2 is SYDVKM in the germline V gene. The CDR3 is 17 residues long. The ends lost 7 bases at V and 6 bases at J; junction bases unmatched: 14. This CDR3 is CASILPGLAGKKDTQYF. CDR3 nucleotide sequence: TGTGCCAGCATCTTGCCGGGACTAGCGGGTAAGAAGGATACGCAGTATTTT.

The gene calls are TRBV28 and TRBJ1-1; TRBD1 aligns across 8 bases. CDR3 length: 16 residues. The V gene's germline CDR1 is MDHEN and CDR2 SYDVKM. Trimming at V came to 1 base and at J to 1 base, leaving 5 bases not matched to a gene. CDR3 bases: TGTGCCAGCAGTTTATATCCGCAGGGGGCGAACACTGAAGCTTTCTTT. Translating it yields CASSLYPQGANTEAFF.

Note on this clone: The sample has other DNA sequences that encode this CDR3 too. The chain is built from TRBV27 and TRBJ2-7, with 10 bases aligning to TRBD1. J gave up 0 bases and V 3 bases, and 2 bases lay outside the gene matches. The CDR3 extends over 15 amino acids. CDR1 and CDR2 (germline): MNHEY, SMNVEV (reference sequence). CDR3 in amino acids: CASSFGTGASYEQYF. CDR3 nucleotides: TGTGCCAGCAGTTTCGGGACAGGGGCCTCCTACGAGCAGTACTTC.

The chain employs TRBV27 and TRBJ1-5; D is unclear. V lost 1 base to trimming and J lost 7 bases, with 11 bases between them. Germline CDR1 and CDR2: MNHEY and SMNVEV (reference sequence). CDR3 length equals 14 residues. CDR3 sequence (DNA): TGTGCCAGCAGTTTATTCATGGGAGAGCAGCCCCAGCATTTT. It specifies CASSLFMGEQPQHF.

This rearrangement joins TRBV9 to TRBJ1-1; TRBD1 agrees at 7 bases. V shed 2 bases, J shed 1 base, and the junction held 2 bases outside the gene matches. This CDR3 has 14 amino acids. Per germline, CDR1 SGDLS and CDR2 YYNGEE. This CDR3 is CASSVDRENTEAFF. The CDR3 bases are TGTGCCAGCAGCGTCGACAGGGAGAACACTGAAGCTTTCTTT.

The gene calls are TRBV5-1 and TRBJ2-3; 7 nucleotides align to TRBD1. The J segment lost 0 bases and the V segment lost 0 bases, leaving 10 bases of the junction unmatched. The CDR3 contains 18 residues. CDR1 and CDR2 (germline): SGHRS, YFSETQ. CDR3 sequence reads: CASSLAQQGTSSTDTQYF. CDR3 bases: TGCGCCAGCAGCTTGGCCCAACAGGGGACCTCTAGCACAGATACGCAGTATTTT. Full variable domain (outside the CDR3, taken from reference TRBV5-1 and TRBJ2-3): KAGVTQTPRYLIKTRGQQVTLSCSPISGHRSVSWYQQTPGQGLQFLFEYFSETQRNKGNFPGRFSGRQFSNSRSEMNVSTLELGDSALYLCASSLAQQGTSSTDTQYFGPGTRLTVL.

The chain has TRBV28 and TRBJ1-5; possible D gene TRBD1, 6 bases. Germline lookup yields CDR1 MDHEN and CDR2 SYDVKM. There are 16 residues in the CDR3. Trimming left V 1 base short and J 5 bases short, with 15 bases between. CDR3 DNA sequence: TGTGCCAGCAGTTTATTTGACCGACAGGCGGATCAGCCCCAGCATTTT. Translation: CASSLFDRQADQPQHF.

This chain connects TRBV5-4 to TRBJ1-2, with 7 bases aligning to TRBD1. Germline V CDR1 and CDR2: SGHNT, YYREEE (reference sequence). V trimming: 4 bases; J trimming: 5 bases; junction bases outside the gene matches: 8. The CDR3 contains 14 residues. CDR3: CASSTGEVYYGYTF. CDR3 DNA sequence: TGTGCCAGCAGCACAGGGGAGGTCTATTATGGCTACACCTTC.

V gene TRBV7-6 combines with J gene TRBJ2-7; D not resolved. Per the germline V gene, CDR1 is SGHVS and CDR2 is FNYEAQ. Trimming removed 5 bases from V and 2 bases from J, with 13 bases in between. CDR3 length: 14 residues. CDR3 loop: CASSPKNRPYEQYF. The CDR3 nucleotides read TGTGCCAGCAGCCCGAAGAACCGGCCCTACGAGCAGTACTTC.

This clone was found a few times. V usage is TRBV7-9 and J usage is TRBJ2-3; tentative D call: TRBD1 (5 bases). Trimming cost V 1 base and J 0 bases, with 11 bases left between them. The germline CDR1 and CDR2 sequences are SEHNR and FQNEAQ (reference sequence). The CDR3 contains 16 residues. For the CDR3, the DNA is TGTGCCAGCAGCTTAGGGGGCAGGATTAGCACAGATACGCAGTATTTT. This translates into CASSLGGRISTDTQYF.

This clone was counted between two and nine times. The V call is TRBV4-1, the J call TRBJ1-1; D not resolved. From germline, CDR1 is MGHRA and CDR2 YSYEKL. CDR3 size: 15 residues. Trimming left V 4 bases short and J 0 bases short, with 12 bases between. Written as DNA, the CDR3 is TGCGCCAGCAGCCTAAGTGCGGGGATGAACACTGAAGCTTTCTTT. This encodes CASSLSAGMNTEAFF.

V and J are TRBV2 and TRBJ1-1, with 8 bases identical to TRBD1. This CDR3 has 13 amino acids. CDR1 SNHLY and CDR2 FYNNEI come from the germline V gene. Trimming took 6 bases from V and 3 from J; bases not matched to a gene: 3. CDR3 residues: CASRVDRDTEAFF. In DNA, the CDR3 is TGTGCCAGCAGAGTGGACAGGGACACTGAAGCTTTCTTT. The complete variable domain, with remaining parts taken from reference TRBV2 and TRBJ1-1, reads EPEVTQTPSHQVTQMGQEVILRCVPISNHLYFYWYRQILGQKVEFLVSFYNNEISEKSEIFDDQFSVERPDGSNFTLKIRSTKLEDSAMYFCASRVDRDTEAFFGQGTRLTVV.

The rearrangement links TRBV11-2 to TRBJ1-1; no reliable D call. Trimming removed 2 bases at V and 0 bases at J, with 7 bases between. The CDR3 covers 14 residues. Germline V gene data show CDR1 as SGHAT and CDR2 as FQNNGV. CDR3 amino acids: CASSLIRMNTEAFF. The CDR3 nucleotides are TGTGCCAGCAGCTTAATCAGGATGAACACTGAAGCTTTCTTT.

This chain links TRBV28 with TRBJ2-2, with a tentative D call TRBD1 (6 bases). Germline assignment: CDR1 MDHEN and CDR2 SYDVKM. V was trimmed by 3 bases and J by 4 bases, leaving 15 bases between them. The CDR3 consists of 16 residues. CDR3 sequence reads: CASSFIGTWGTGELFF. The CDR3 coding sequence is TGTGCCAGCAGTTTTATTGGGACATGGGGCACCGGGGAGCTGTTTTTT.

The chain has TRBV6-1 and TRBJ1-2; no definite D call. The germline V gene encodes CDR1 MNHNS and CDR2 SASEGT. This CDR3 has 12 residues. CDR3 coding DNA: TGTGCGGTAAAGGATGGGAACTATGGCTACACCTTC. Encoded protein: CAVKDGNYGYTF.